The rows below give T cell receptor beta chains drawn from one sample of a study of T-cell reconstitution after alpha-beta-depleted transplantation in children. TCRdb reprocessed the PCR reads with MiXCR, giving one entry per CDR3 protein. Among a few hundred thousand distinct CDR3 sequences listed, about a quarter were seen once. Sequenced material: PBMCs, taken before TCRalphabeta/CD19-depleted stem cell transplant. The receptors shown here come from a boy younger than two with Wiskott-Aldrich syndrome, due to receive a stem cell transplant. Each CDR3 is given with its conserved first and last residue. The D gene is left open where the match is weak. Expanded clones get a size class; other rows say once, few or many, or leave the size out.

J gene: TRBJ2-1
V gene: TRBV5-1
clone size: few
D gene: NA
CDR3 DNA: TGCGCCAGCAGAACGACCCTAGTAAAAGATGAGCAGTTCTTC
CDR3 protein: CASRTTLVKDEQFF

J gene: TRBJ2-1
V gene: TRBV11-2
clone size: NA
D gene: TRBD1
CDR3 DNA: TGTGCCAGCAGCCTCCAGCTGACAGGGGGAAGTGAGCAGTTCTTC
CDR3 protein: CASSLQLTGGSEQFF

J gene: TRBJ2-3
V gene: TRBV5-1
clone size: few
D gene: NA
CDR3 DNA: TGCGCCAGCAGCTTGTGGGGAACAGAGGGCACAGATACGCAGTATTTT
CDR3 protein: CASSLWGTEGTDTQYF

J gene: TRBJ1-4
V gene: TRBV5-1
clone size: NA
D gene: TRBD1
CDR3 DNA: TGCGCCAGCGGGGACAGTGCAGATAGTGAAAAACTGTTTTTT
CDR3 protein: CASGDSADSEKLFF

J gene: TRBJ1-4
V gene: TRBV4-1
clone size: NA
D gene: NA
CDR3 DNA: TGCGCCAGCAGCCAAGATTCTTTGAGGGGATACGTTGAAAAACTGTTTTTT
CDR3 protein: CASSQDSLRGYVEKLFF

J gene: TRBJ2-7
V gene: TRBV12-3/TRBV12-4
clone size: few
D gene: TRBD2
CDR3 DNA: TGTGCCAGCAGTCTCGAGCGGGAGGGCCGGTACGAGCAGTACTTC
CDR3 protein: CASSLEREGRYEQYF

J gene: TRBJ2-7
V gene: TRBV6-2/TRBV6-3
clone size: NA
D gene: TRBD1
CDR3 DNA: TGTGCCAGCAGTTACCCTAGGGGACAGGGATACGAGCAGTACTTC
CDR3 protein: CASSYPRGQGYEQYF

J gene: TRBJ1-1
V gene: TRBV7-9
clone size: NA
D gene: NA
CDR3 DNA: TGTGCCAGCAGACCCTTTGCTCTCATGAACACTGAAGCTTTCTTT
CDR3 protein: CASRPFALMNTEAFF

J gene: TRBJ2-1
V gene: TRBV20-1
clone size: NA
D gene: NA
CDR3 DNA: TGCAGTGCTAGAGTAGCCAAATCTATAAATGAGCAGTTCTTC
CDR3 protein: CSARVAKSINEQFF

J gene: TRBJ1-2
V gene: TRBV20-1
clone size: NA
D gene: NA
CDR3 DNA: TGCAGTGCTAGAGATAGGGCCGGCTTTGAGGGCTACACCTTC
CDR3 protein: CSARDRAGFEGYTF

J gene: TRBJ2-5
V gene: TRBV2
clone size: few
D gene: TRBD1
CDR3 DNA: TGTGCCAGCGGACAGGGTGAGGAGACCCAGTACTTC
CDR3 protein: CASGQGEETQYF

J gene: TRBJ2-5
V gene: TRBV20-1
clone size: few
D gene: TRBD2
CDR3 DNA: TGCAGTGCTAGCTCGGTAGCGGGAGTAGAAGAGACCCAGTACTTC
CDR3 protein: CSASSVAGVEETQYF

J gene: TRBJ2-5
V gene: TRBV5-1
clone size: NA
D gene: NA
CDR3 DNA: TGCGCCAGCAGCTTGGCAAAATACCAAGAGACCCAGTACTTC
CDR3 protein: CASSLAKYQETQYF

J gene: TRBJ2-3
V gene: TRBV5-1
clone size: NA
D gene: NA
CDR3 DNA: TGCGCCAGCAGCTTGGGGGGGAGCCCAGATACGCAGTATTTT
CDR3 protein: CASSLGGSPDTQYF

J gene: TRBJ2-6
V gene: TRBV3-1
clone size: few
D gene: NA
CDR3 DNA: TGTGCCAGCAGCCAAACTGTCTCTGGGGCCAACGTCCTGACTTTC
CDR3 protein: CASSQTVSGANVLTF

J gene: TRBJ2-1
V gene: TRBV20-1
clone size: NA
D gene: NA
CDR3 DNA: TGCAGTGCTCTACCGGGACTGGCCTACAATGAGCAGTTCTTC
CDR3 protein: CSALPGLAYNEQFF

J gene: TRBJ2-6
V gene: TRBV5-1
clone size: NA
D gene: NA
CDR3 DNA: TGCGCCAGCAGCTTACCGACAGCCCTCAGCACTGGGGCCAACGTCCTGACTTTC
CDR3 protein: CASSLPTALSTGANVLTF

J gene: TRBJ2-1
V gene: TRBV24-1
clone size: NA
D gene: TRBD1
CDR3 DNA: TGTGCCACCAGTGATCCCATCCCGGGACAGGGTGGGAATGAGCAGTTCTTC
CDR3 protein: CATSDPIPGQGGNEQFF

J gene: TRBJ2-1
V gene: TRBV20-1
clone size: few
D gene: NA
CDR3 DNA: TGCAGTGCTACCCCCCGGGACAAACCCTACAATGAGCAGTTCTTC
CDR3 protein: CSATPRDKPYNEQFF

J gene: TRBJ1-3
V gene: TRBV20-1
clone size: NA
D gene: TRBD1
CDR3 DNA: TGCAGTGCTAGAGAGACAGGGAGAGGAAACACCATATATTTT
CDR3 protein: CSARETGRGNTIYF

J gene: TRBJ1-3
V gene: TRBV20-1
clone size: few
D gene: NA
CDR3 DNA: TGCAGTGCTAGCTCTGGGGTGGGAAACACCATATATTTT
CDR3 protein: CSASSGVGNTIYF

J gene: TRBJ2-1
V gene: TRBV12-3/TRBV12-4
clone size: few
D gene: NA
CDR3 DNA: TGTGCCAGCAGTTTAAACCAGGGGTACAATGAGCAGTTCTTC
CDR3 protein: CASSLNQGYNEQFF

J gene: TRBJ1-4
V gene: TRBV30
clone size: NA
D gene: NA
CDR3 DNA: TGTGCCTGGAGCCCGGCACAGGTACGGATTAATGAAAAACTGTTTTTT
CDR3 protein: CAWSPAQVRINEKLFF

J gene: TRBJ2-1
V gene: TRBV5-1
clone size: few
D gene: TRBD1
CDR3 DNA: TGCGCCAGCAGCTCCGGACAGGGGGCGCAGAATGAGCAGTTCTTC
CDR3 protein: CASSSGQGAQNEQFF

J gene: TRBJ2-4
V gene: TRBV3-1
clone size: few
D gene: NA
CDR3 DNA: TGTGCCAGCAGCCAAGATCTCTCCAGGACCTCAGGGAGGTACTTC
CDR3 protein: CASSQDLSRTSGRYF

J gene: TRBJ2-7
V gene: TRBV18
clone size: NA
D gene: TRBD1
CDR3 DNA: TGTGCCAGCTCACCCGACAGGGGGCTAAACGAGCAGTACTTC
CDR3 protein: CASSPDRGLNEQYF

J gene: TRBJ2-5
V gene: TRBV10-1
clone size: many
D gene: NA
CDR3 DNA: TGCGCCAGCTCTCCCGGACAGCAAGAGACCCAGTACTTC
CDR3 protein: CASSPGQQETQYF

J gene: TRBJ2-1
V gene: TRBV12-3/TRBV12-4
clone size: NA
D gene: NA
CDR3 DNA: TGTGCCACCCGGGGATCTAATGAGCAGTTCTTC
CDR3 protein: CATRGSNEQFF

J gene: TRBJ2-5
V gene: TRBV4-2
clone size: many
D gene: TRBD1
CDR3 DNA: TGTGCCAGCAGCCAAGCAGACAGGGGGGAGACCCAGTACTTC
CDR3 protein: CASSQADRGETQYF

J gene: TRBJ2-7
V gene: TRBV27
clone size: few
D gene: NA
CDR3 DNA: TGTGCCAGCAGTTCGGGATGGGACTCCTACGAGCAGTACTTC
CDR3 protein: CASSSGWDSYEQYF

J gene: TRBJ2-3
V gene: TRBV10-3
clone size: NA
D gene: NA
CDR3 DNA: TGTGCCATCAGGGCGAGACAGACCACAGATACGCAGTATTTT
CDR3 protein: CAIRARQTTDTQYF

J gene: TRBJ2-5
V gene: TRBV15
clone size: NA
D gene: NA
CDR3 DNA: TGTGCCACCAGCAGAGGAGGGGGTTGGGAGACCCAGTACTTC
CDR3 protein: CATSRGGGWETQYF

J gene: TRBJ2-7
V gene: TRBV12-3/TRBV12-4
clone size: few
D gene: TRBD2
CDR3 DNA: TGTGCCAGCAGTGGGACTAGCGGGACCCTAAACGTCTACGAGCAGTACTTC
CDR3 protein: CASSGTSGTLNVYEQYF

J gene: TRBJ2-1
V gene: TRBV11-2
clone size: NA
D gene: TRBD2
CDR3 DNA: TGTGCCAGCAGCTTAGTGTCTAGCGGGGCACATACCTACAATGAGCAGTTCTTC
CDR3 protein: CASSLVSSGAHTYNEQFF

J gene: TRBJ2-2
V gene: TRBV9
clone size: few
D gene: NA
CDR3 DNA: TGTGCCAGCAGCGTAGAGTGGTACACCGGGGAGCTGTTTTTT
CDR3 protein: CASSVEWYTGELFF

J gene: TRBJ2-1
V gene: TRBV5-1
clone size: many
D gene: TRBD2
CDR3 DNA: TGCGCCAGCAGCAGCGGGGATTCCTACAATGAGCAGTTCTTC
CDR3 protein: CASSSGDSYNEQFF

J gene: TRBJ1-2
V gene: TRBV6-5
clone size: few
D gene: TRBD1
CDR3 DNA: TGTGCCAGCAGTTCCGGGACAGATCAAAACTATGGCTACACCTTC
CDR3 protein: CASSSGTDQNYGYTF

J gene: TRBJ2-3
V gene: TRBV7-2
clone size: NA
D gene: TRBD2
CDR3 DNA: TGTGCCAGCAGCAGAGGACGACCCGGACTAGCGACAGATACGCAGTATTTT
CDR3 protein: CASSRGRPGLATDTQYF

J gene: TRBJ2-1
V gene: TRBV28
clone size: NA
D gene: TRBD2
CDR3 DNA: TGTGCCAGCACTTGGGCTAGCGGCAATGAGCAGTTCTTC
CDR3 protein: CASTWASGNEQFF

J gene: TRBJ1-6
V gene: TRBV20-1
clone size: NA
D gene: NA
CDR3 DNA: TGCAGTGCTAGAACCCAGGGCGGTTCACCCCTCCACTTT
CDR3 protein: CSARTQGGSPLHF

J gene: TRBJ2-1
V gene: TRBV12-3/TRBV12-4
clone size: NA
D gene: TRBD2
CDR3 DNA: TGTGCCAGCAGTCAACTAGCGGGAGGCGCTTTTAGGGTGCAGTTCTTC
CDR3 protein: CASSQLAGGAFRVQFF

J gene: TRBJ1-5
V gene: TRBV4-2
clone size: NA
D gene: TRBD1
CDR3 DNA: TGTGCCAGCAGCCAAGCACAGGGGGTCCAGCAGCCCCAGCATTTT
CDR3 protein: CASSQAQGVQQPQHF

J gene: TRBJ2-7
V gene: TRBV6-6
clone size: many
D gene: NA
CDR3 DNA: TGTGCCAGCAGTCTCGGGAGACACTACGAGCAGTACTTC
CDR3 protein: CASSLGRHYEQYF

J gene: TRBJ1-3
V gene: TRBV15
clone size: NA
D gene: TRBD1
CDR3 DNA: TGTGCCACCAGCAGAAAGTCCCGGGACAGGGTTCGGGGAAACACCATATATTTT
CDR3 protein: CATSRKSRDRVRGNTIYF

J gene: TRBJ2-1
V gene: TRBV5-1
clone size: NA
D gene: NA
CDR3 DNA: TGCGCCAGCAGCATGGACACCCGCTCCTACAATGAGCAGTTCTTC
CDR3 protein: CASSMDTRSYNEQFF

J gene: TRBJ2-1
V gene: TRBV20-1
clone size: NA
D gene: TRBD2
CDR3 DNA: TGCAGTGCTTACGGGACTAGCCGGGACAATGAGCAGTTCTTC
CDR3 protein: CSAYGTSRDNEQFF

J gene: TRBJ1-1
V gene: TRBV4-2
clone size: NA
D gene: NA
CDR3 DNA: TGTGCCAGCAGCCAATCCCCCGACAGGCCAAACACTGAAGCTTTCTTT
CDR3 protein: CASSQSPDRPNTEAFF

J gene: TRBJ1-5
V gene: TRBV20-1
clone size: NA
D gene: NA
CDR3 DNA: TGCAGTGCTGGGGACCAGGGGAATCAGCCCCAGCATTTT
CDR3 protein: CSAGDQGNQPQHF

J gene: TRBJ2-3
V gene: TRBV6-5
clone size: few
D gene: NA
CDR3 DNA: TGTGCCAGCAGTTACACGGGGGCAACAGATACGCAGTATTTT
CDR3 protein: CASSYTGATDTQYF

J gene: TRBJ1-3
V gene: TRBV20-1
clone size: NA
D gene: NA
CDR3 DNA: TGCAGTGCTAGGCAGGGGACTGGAAACACCATATATTTT
CDR3 protein: CSARQGTGNTIYF

J gene: TRBJ2-3
V gene: TRBV12-3/TRBV12-4
clone size: many
D gene: NA
CDR3 DNA: TGTGCCAGCAGGCTGCAAGGGGATAGGACAGATACGCAGTATTTT
CDR3 protein: CASRLQGDRTDTQYF

J gene: TRBJ2-7
V gene: TRBV20-1
clone size: NA
D gene: NA
CDR3 DNA: TGCAGTGCTAGAGCTCACAGGAAGGGGAGCTACGAGCAGTACTTC
CDR3 protein: CSARAHRKGSYEQYF

J gene: TRBJ2-1
V gene: TRBV10-3
clone size: once
D gene: NA
CDR3 DNA: TGTGCCATCAGTGAACTAGAAGGGTATAACAATGAGCAGTTCTTC
CDR3 protein: CAISELEGYNNEQFF

J gene: TRBJ2-4
V gene: TRBV12-3/TRBV12-4
clone size: few
D gene: NA
CDR3 DNA: TGTGCCAGCAGTTTAACCTGGGACCCCAAAAACATTCAGTACTTC
CDR3 protein: CASSLTWDPKNIQYF